These T cell receptor beta chains were read from a single sample in a study of T cell repertoires in cytomegalovirus infection. The antigens of these receptors remain unknown. TCRdb reanalysed the reads using MiXCR and keeps one entry per CDR3 protein. The table has under 120,000 distinct CDR3 sequences, over 40% seen once. The sequencing here drew on CD8+ T cells from cultured PBMCs, taken from culture after CMV antigen stimulation. These receptors were collected from a human donor in good health (CMV status not recorded). Some clones in this sample may be carry-over from other donors' samples. CDR3s include the opening cysteine and the closing phenylalanine or tryptophan. The D gene is left open where the match is weak. The listing skips clone size in some rows; elsewhere it reads once, few, many or a size class.

j_call,d_call,clone_size,v_call,cdr3_aa,cdr3_nt
TRBJ1-5,-,once,TRBV19,CASSPDSYSNQPQHF,TGTGCCAGTAGTCCCGACAGTTATAGCAATCAGCCCCAGCATTTT
TRBJ2-3,-,-,TRBV7-2,CASSTRGGVTDTQYF,TGTGCCAGCAGCACCCGCGGAGGGGTCACAGATACGCAGTATTTT
TRBJ2-7,-,few,TRBV7-9,CASSLEEGRWEQYF,TGTGCCAGCAGCTTAGAAGAGGGCCGTTGGGAGCAGTACTTC
TRBJ2-1,TRBD2,-,TRBV29-1,CSVAGGAYNEQFF,TGCAGCGTTGCGGGGGGGGCCTACAATGAGCAGTTCTTC
TRBJ2-5,TRBD1,few,TRBV7-9,CASSQTGGMETQYF,TGTGCCAGCAGCCAGACAGGGGGCATGGAGACCCAGTACTTC
TRBJ2-1,-,-,TRBV29-1,CSCVPATYNEQFF,TGCAGCTGCGTCCCCGCTACCTACAATGAGCAGTTCTTC
TRBJ1-2,-,few,TRBV28,CASSSSGTDSYGYTF,TGTGCCAGCAGTTCCTCAGGGACGGACTCCTATGGCTACACCTTC
TRBJ2-7,-,few,TRBV28,CASSLLRGPYEQYF,TGTGCCAGCAGTTTATTGCGGGGACCCTACGAGCAGTACTTC
TRBJ1-1,-,-,TRBV7-9,CASSASMEAAFF,TGTGCCAGCAGCGCCAGCATGGAGGCTGCTTTCTTT
TRBJ1-2,-,-,TRBV12-3/TRBV12-4,CASSGGGGEVVRSGYTF,TGTGCCAGCAGTGGGGGAGGAGGGGAAGTCGTCCGATCCGGCTACACCTTC
TRBJ2-7,TRBD1,-,TRBV7-6,CASSLGPTGASYEQYF,TGTGCCAGCAGCCTAGGGCCGACAGGGGCCAGCTACGAGCAGTACTTC
TRBJ2-7,TRBD2,-,TRBV5-1,CTSSSGTSGDYEQYF,TGCACCAGCAGCTCTGGGACTAGCGGGGACTACGAGCAGTACTTC
TRBJ2-3,TRBD2,-,TRBV28,CASSSTSGGAVDTQYF,TGTGCCAGCAGTTCGACTAGCGGGGGGGCTGTAGATACGCAGTATTTT
TRBJ2-7,TRBD1,many,TRBV20-1,CSARDSGQVYEQYF,TGCAGTGCTAGAGACTCCGGACAGGTCTACGAGCAGTACTTC
TRBJ2-5,TRBD2,few,TRBV27,CASSPRLAGETQYF,TGTGCCAGCAGTCCGAGACTAGCGGGGGAGACCCAGTACTTC
TRBJ2-7,-,-,TRBV14,CASSDVSTYEQYF,TGTGCCAGCAGCGACGTCAGTACCTACGAGCAGTACTTC
TRBJ2-1,-,few,TRBV6-5,CASSYGTTNEQFF,TGTGCCAGCAGTTACGGGACAACAAATGAGCAGTTCTTC
TRBJ1-4,-,-,TRBV12-3/TRBV12-4,CASSFGVELFF,TGTGCCAGCAGTTTTGGGGTGGAACTGTTTTTT
TRBJ1-1,TRBD1,-,TRBV7-9,CASSLAGQGRFFEAFF,TGTGCCAGCAGCTTAGCGGGACAGGGCCGTTTTTTCGAAGCTTTCTTT
TRBJ1-1,-,-,TRBV27,CASSPLAGPLGTEAFF,TGTGCCAGCAGCCCCCTAGCAGGGCCGTTGGGTACTGAAGCTTTCTTT
TRBJ2-5,-,-,TRBV7-2,CVSSLLSVAEGETQYF,TGTGTCAGCAGCCTGCTTTCGGTAGCGGAGGGGGAGACCCAGTACTTC
TRBJ1-4,TRBD1,-,TRBV7-8,CASSLDRANEKLFF,TGTGCCAGCAGCTTGGACAGGGCGAATGAAAAACTGTTTTTT
TRBJ2-7,TRBD1,-,TRBV15,CATSSPGTGHSYEQYF,TGTGCCACCAGCAGTCCTGGGACAGGCCACTCCTACGAGCAGTACTTC
TRBJ2-7,-,-,TRBV19,CASSIDVKGIRYEQYF,TGTGCCAGTAGTATAGATGTGAAGGGAATTCGCTACGAGCAGTACTTC
TRBJ1-1,-,-,TRBV12-3/TRBV12-4,CASSLGWAEAFF,TGTGCCAGCAGTCTAGGGTGGGCTGAAGCTTTCTTT